What follows are 3 T cell receptor beta chains derived from one specimen sequenced in a study of blood T cell repertoires in COVID-19. Measured with immunoSEQ multiplex PCR; TCRdb has only the in-frame clones, and not every one. This table holds roughly 52,000 clones, 75% to 85% found once. Specimen: peripheral blood. Receptors originate from a human donor in a cohort sampled during active COVID-19.

This clone was detected only once. V usage is TRBV10-1 and J usage is TRBJ1-3; D remains ambiguous. Trimming cost V 4 bases and J 4 bases, with 17 bases left between them. Germline loops: CDR1 WNHNN, CDR2 SYGVQD (reference sequence). CDR3 size: 16 residues. The CDR3 coding sequence is TGCGCCAGCAGTGGGACGACGGGAGAGAGAGGAAACACCATATATTTT. Its protein product is CASSGTTGERGNTIYF.

The chain uses TRBV5-1 and TRBJ2-1, with 13 bases aligning to TRBD2. There are 17 residues in the CDR3. Germline CDR1 is SGHRS and CDR2 is YFSETQ. The V and J ends lost 4 bases and 4 bases, in that order; junction bases with no gene match: 8. CDR3 nucleotides: TGCGCCAGCAGCGGAAGGACTAGCGGGAGTAGGTACAATGAGCAGTTCTTC. Its translation is CASSGRTSGSRYNEQFF.

The rearrangement uses TRBV4-3 and TRBJ2-2, with TRBD2 matching over 8 bases. Germline V gene data show CDR1 as LGHNA and CDR2 as YSLEER. V dropped 2 bases and J dropped 1; count of bases not matched to a gene: 9. The CDR3 sequence is 18 residues long. The CDR3 is CASSQNLRGLENTGELFF. The CDR3 bases are TGCGCCAGCAGCCAAAATTTACGGGGACTAGAGAACACCGGGGAGCTGTTTTTT.